The entry that follows covers one T cell receptor beta chain sequence. These data come from a study of blood T cell repertoires in COVID-19. Turning to the study itself: Nucleic acid was either cDNA or gDNA, and it came from T cells, B-cell-depleted T cells, or PBMCs.

The CDR3 covers 16 residues. The germline V gene has CDR1 MDHEN and CDR2 SYDVKM. With V trimmed by 7 bases and J by 2 bases, 8 bases remained unmatched. The table came from immunoSEQ multiplex PCR; TCRdb's copy has only in-frame clones and leaves some out. The sample shows 470,000 or so clones, around 89% of them seen only once. Sequencing was performed on peripheral blood. The TCR was taken from a woman aged 25 to 39 with acute or convalescent COVID-19. This chain links TRBV28 with TRBJ2-4; 10 nucleotides line up with TRBD1. Written as DNA, the CDR3 is TGTGCCAGCAAGCATGGGACAGGGGACCCCAAAAACATTCAGTACTTC. Amino acid sequence: CASKHGTGDPKNIQYF.